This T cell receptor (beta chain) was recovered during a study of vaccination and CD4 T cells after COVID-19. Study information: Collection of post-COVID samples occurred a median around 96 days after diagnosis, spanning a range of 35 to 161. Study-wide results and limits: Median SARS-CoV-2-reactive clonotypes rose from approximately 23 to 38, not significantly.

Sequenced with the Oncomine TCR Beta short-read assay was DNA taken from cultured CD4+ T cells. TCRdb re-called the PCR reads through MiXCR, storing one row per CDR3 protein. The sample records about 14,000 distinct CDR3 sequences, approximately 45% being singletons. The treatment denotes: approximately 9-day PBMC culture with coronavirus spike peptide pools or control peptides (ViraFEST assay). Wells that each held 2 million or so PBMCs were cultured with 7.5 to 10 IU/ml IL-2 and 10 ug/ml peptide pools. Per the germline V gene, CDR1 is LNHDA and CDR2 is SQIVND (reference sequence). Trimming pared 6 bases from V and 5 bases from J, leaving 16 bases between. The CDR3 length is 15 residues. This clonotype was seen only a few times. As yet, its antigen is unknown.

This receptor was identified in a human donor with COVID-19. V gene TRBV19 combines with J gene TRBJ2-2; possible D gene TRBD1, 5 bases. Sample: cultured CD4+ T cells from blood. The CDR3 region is CASSSGPQGTGELFF. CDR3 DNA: TGTGCCAGTAGCTCCGGGCCCCAGGGAACCGGGGAGCTGTTTTTT.